This T cell receptor beta chain emerged from a study of cytomegalovirus exposure and HLA in healthy donors (dated by TCRdb to 2017 to 2019). Concerning the study at large: An earlier analysis of roughly 610 of the donors reported approximately 280 Gb of sequence data and roughly 120 million unique TCR beta sequences obtained from approximately 180 million T cells. An early release that covered about 600 HLA-typed donors contained approximately 290 gigabases of sequencing data and 85 million to 100 million unique TCR sequences. An earlier analysis of 587 of the donors used high-throughput TCR beta sequencing to judge whether each TCR beta V gene segment behaved as functional or pseudogenic. The study aimed to test whether signatures of past pathogen exposure could be identified by cataloging public T cell receptors. Alongside the repertoire data, information on donor age, sex, ethnicity and CMV serostatus was compiled. Every discovery cohort repertoire had been produced on one sequencing platform. In the later analysis, no new phenotypic data were used to find candidate immune exposures; instead, reliance was placed on TCR beta sequences and their occurrence across donors. Of the 350 to 450 genotyped donors, about 80% fell in the genetic ancestry cluster associated with self-reported Caucasian donors. In a later analysis, previously published TCR beta repertoires from hundreds of donors were re-analyzed and high-resolution HLA genotyping was added so that TCR occurrence patterns could be studied. The T cell repertoires of 670 or so subjects were profiled by immunosequencing and related to cytomegalovirus serostatus. A later genetic analysis used genome-wide SNP genotypes for about three fifths of the 666 donors, treating that subset as a discovery cohort. High-throughput TCR immunosequencing, statistical association of individual TCRs with disease status, and machine learning were combined to predict cytomegalovirus infection status. HLA typing included class I and class II loci at four-digit resolution. The number of typed donors differed by locus: about 620-630 for A, B, C, DRB1 and DQB1; approximately 520 for DQA1; over 600 for DPA1; and roughly 470 for DPB1. In addition to the first cohort of 500 to 850 subjects, a separate validation cohort of 120 different subjects was used. Roughly 5 DR-DQ haplotypes were handled as single units for association and clustering, since linkage in the cohort was strong. Among some 400 genotyped donors of the cohort, an average of approximately 230,000 unique TCR beta nucleotide sequences were sequenced per donor, roughly 18% of them non-productive. The research as a whole found: The cohort was sequenced for TCR beta chains only, and without alpha or paired-chain data the features that could be detected were limited. The only immune exposure information available for the cohort was CMV serostatus. According to a later genetic analysis, donors in an Asian-associated ancestry cluster had fewer N-insertions in productive TCRs than the approximately 710-donor mean. A later analysis found that TCR association rates varied across HLA loci, with DRB1 alleles showing the most associated TCRs and HLA-C alleles the fewest. Linkage disequilibrium might explain the correlated functional status among segregating V segments, but an unknown experimental factor could not be ruled out. Because the 87-base-pair reads could not distinguish some IMGT-functional V segments, including TRBV6-2 and TRBV6-3, those segments were excluded. While some public TCRs were present in many individuals, most TCR sequences turned up only very rarely across donors. When HLA alleles, especially DR and DQ, strongly co-occurred, TCR associations were difficult to assign to individual alleles. Cytomegalovirus status was reported to be diagnosed by the classifier with high specificity and sensitivity in both the original and validation cohorts. Because counts were too low, seventeen rarely observed V segments, including chromosome 9 orphons, were left out of the earlier analysis of some 640 of the donors. In a later analysis, most CMV-associated TCR beta chains were found to appear HLA-restricted, with HLA associations seemingly driven largely by CMV exposure. Three of the identified cytomegalovirus-associated TCR beta chains were confirmed in vitro to be specific for cytomegalovirus antigens. The study listed 150 to 200 TCR beta chains as associated with cytomegalovirus. The authors suggested that the approach could potentially be generalized to other disease states and immunological phenotypes. An earlier analysis of approximately 500 of the donors showed that most TCR beta V segments appeared in productive rearrangements either about 87% or about 30% of the time, which broadly matched IMGT annotations. Specific HLA alleles were associated with around 18,000 TCR beta sequences at a false discovery rate of 0.05 in a later analysis. Compared with equally common non-associated chains, HLA-associated TCR beta chains in a later analysis were more clonally expanded and had lower generation probabilities. A cluster of highly shared sequence variants was judged likely to be a technical artifact of the sequencing pipeline. A later genetic analysis associated a missense DCLRE1C variant with V-gene and J-gene trimming of TCR beta chains, and an independent cohort replicated the association. Because some donors lacked HLA typing at each locus, the association tests relied only on the typed subset. A further reported finding was that TCR beta sequences accurately predicted the HLA-A and HLA-B alleles for most subjects in the first cohort. In a later analysis, several top co-occurrence clusters were reported to appear linked to parvovirus B19, influenza, CMV and Epstein-Barr virus. Presence/absence analyses assumed roughly uniform sequencing depth across donors, an assumption that may not hold.

The cohort consisted of hundreds of healthy bone marrow donors. Cohort members were all nominally healthy when sampled, although unrecorded immune exposures were likely present. The donor was CMV seronegative and belonged to the group of several hundred seronegative cohort members. Each donor provided a peripheral blood sample, and peripheral blood mononuclear cells were used for TCR beta sequencing. Genomic DNA extraction from the blood cell samples was performed with the Qiagen DNeasy Blood Extraction Kit. Taken from the germline V gene, the CDR1 and CDR2 loops are SGHRS and YFSETQ. The germline ends are 12 bases apart after V is trimmed by 1 base and J by 8 bases. The CDR3 covers 14 residues, taking in both the cysteine and the phenylalanine. Of all the DNA, just the CDR3 is kept, 42 bases in frame from base 1. Libraries were built with the immunoSEQ multiplex PCR assay. The multiplex PCR relied on a mix of 60 forward primers for TCR Vbeta segments and 13 reverse primers for TCR Jbeta segments. A multiplex PCR assay on genomic DNA amplified the CDR3 region of rearranged TCR beta genes. The Illumina HiSeq System was used to sequence the amplified TCR beta libraries as 87-base-pair reads. The paper's processing steps were these. A later analysis counted tens of millions of unique TCR beta chains across the 600 to 850 repertoires, and about 10 million of these chains were shared by at least two donors. A nearest-neighbor algorithm error-corrected the raw reads and collapsed the reads into unique sequences, merging closely related sequences to remove PCR and sequencing errors. CDR3 sequences were aligned to IMGT reference sequences to assign V, D and J gene segments. For a sequence to be retained, a match of at least six nucleotides was required to both a V gene segment and a J gene segment. Rearrangements were classified as productive when the CDR3 lacked stop codons and remained in frame with V and J, and all other rearrangements were classified as non-productive. CDR3 was defined by IMGT convention, running from the second conserved V-encoded cysteine to the conserved J-encoded phenylalanine. The earlier analysis of 450 to 750 of the donors excluded any sequence lacking an unambiguous match to a single V gene segment. An earlier analysis of a few hundred of the donors called V segments functional above 56.7% productive rearrangements and segregating when the between-donor standard deviation exceeded 5%. To diagnose cytomegalovirus status from the catalog of TCR beta chain sequences, a statistical classification framework was built. In a later analysis, TCR nucleotide sequences were compared against IMGT/GENE-DB human TR gene sequences so that V and J genes could be assigned. The TCRdist pipeline was used in a later analysis to assign CDR3 sequences and most-parsimonious VDJ recombination scenarios. In a later analysis, each TCR beta chain was defined by its CDR3 amino acid sequence together with its V-gene family, and reads without a unique V-gene family were excluded. A later analysis removed 550 to 700 highly shared, low-generation-probability nucleotide sequences to deal with suspected cross-contamination and a sequencing artifact. For each public chain, a later analysis derived a clonal expansion index from normalized ranks of inferred template counts within each repertoire. In a later analysis, generation probabilities were computed with a VDJ recombination model fitted to out-of-frame rearrangements, and the resulting probabilities were checked against IGoR. In a later analysis, hypergeometric tests were used to score TCR-TCR, TCR-HLA and TCR-CMV co-occurrence, with a repertoire-size bias correction applied to TCR pairs. In a later analysis, false discovery rates were estimated by permuting HLA or CMV assignments 20 times. A later analysis grouped co-occurring TCRs with DBSCAN, adding TCRdist sequence similarity when clustering within HLA-allele-positive subsets. Repertoires with fewer than 30,000 or more than 120,000 public chains, plus five repertoires with anomalous nucleotide sharing, were excluded from co-occurrence clustering. The table comes from immuneACCESS by way of TCRdb, which keeps in-frame sequences with V and J called. Part of the clones is missing from these tables; in studies checked, under half for an unresolved V gene and the rest for unknown reasons. V, J and clone size are taken as reported in that table, and D and trimming were inferred from the DNA itself. Recorded for this sample are about 200,000 clones; approximately 86% of them occurred a single time. The ten largest clones take up around 0.31% of the sample.

Comment on this clone: The antigen this receptor binds is unknown. The input lacks base qualities; no much larger clone sits a single base away.

This TCR was sampled from a woman aged 25-40 years in good health and CMV-seronegative. The V gene is TRBV5-1 and the J gene is TRBJ1-4; a weak D assignment points to TRBD1 (5 bases agree). The sequenced sample consisted of PBMCs. The CDR3 region: CASSLTGGGEKLFF. The DNA sequence follows: TGCGCCAGCAGCTTGACGGGGGGAGGAGAAAAACTGTTTTTT.